This T cell receptor beta chain was identified during a study of cytomegalovirus exposure and HLA in healthy donors. Overall study: The early release's HLA-typed donors yielded approximately 85 million unique TCRs.

13 Jbeta primers and 60 Vbeta primers were used for the PCR. Assay: immunoSEQ multiplex PCR; the TCRdb copy retains only in-frame clones and omits some. The sample yields fewer than 65,000 clones, about 82% seen once. About this clone itself: Its antigen remains unidentified.

V was clipped by 4 bases and J by 4 bases; unmatched bases: 11. The CDR3 has 17 residues. Germline CDR1 and CDR2: SQVTM and ANQGSEA. Study-wide results and limits: At a 0.05 false discovery rate, a later analysis found about 17,000 TCR beta sequences to be associated with HLA alleles.

This chain joins TRBV29-1 and TRBJ2-2; 11 bases fit TRBD1. The clonotype was recovered from a young man in good health and CMV-seronegative. The specimen sequenced was PBMCs. CDR3 sequence: CSVGGTGGGATTGELFF. The CDR3 coding sequence is TGCAGCGTTGGGGGGACAGGGGGTGGGGCGACCACCGGGGAGCTGTTTTTT.